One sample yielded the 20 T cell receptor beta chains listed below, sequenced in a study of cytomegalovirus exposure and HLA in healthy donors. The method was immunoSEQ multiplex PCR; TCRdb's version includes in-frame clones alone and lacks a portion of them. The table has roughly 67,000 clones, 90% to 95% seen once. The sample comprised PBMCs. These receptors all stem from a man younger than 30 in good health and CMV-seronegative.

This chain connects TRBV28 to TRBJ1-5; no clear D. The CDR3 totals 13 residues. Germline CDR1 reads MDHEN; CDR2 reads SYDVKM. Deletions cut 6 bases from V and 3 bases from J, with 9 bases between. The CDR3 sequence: CASRSGNNQPQHF. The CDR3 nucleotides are TGTGCCAGCAGATCCGGGAACAATCAGCCCCAGCATTTT.

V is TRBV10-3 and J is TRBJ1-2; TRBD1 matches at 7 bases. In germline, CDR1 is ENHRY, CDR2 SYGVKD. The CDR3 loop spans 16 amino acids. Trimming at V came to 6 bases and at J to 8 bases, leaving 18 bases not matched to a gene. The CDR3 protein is CAIRSWTGLIEEGYTF. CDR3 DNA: TGTGCCATCAGGAGTTGGACAGGACTGATTGAAGAGGGCTACACCTTC.

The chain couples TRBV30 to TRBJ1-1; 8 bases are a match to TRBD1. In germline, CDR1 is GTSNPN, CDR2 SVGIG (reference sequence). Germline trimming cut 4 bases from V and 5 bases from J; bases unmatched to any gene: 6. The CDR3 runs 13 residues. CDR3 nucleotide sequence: TGTGCCTGGACGCAGGGGGCGAGGACTGAAGCTTTCTTT. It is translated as CAWTQGARTEAFF.

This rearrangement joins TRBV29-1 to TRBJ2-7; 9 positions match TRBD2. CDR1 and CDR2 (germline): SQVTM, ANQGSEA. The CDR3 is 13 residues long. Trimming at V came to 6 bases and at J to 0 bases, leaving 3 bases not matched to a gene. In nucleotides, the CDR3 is TGCAGCGTGAGTAGCGGGAGCTCCTACGAGCAGTACTTC. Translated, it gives CSVSSGSSYEQYF.

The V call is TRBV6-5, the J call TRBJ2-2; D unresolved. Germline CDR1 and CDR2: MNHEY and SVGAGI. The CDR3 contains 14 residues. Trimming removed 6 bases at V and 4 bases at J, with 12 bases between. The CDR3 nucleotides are TGTGCCAGCAGCCGGATACTACCCACCGGGGAGCTGTTTTTT. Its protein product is CASSRILPTGELFF.

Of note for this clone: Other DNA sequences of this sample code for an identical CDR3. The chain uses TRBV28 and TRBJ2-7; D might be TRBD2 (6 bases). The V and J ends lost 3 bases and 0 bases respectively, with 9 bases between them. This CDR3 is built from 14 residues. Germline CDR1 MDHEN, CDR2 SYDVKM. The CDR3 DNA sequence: TGTGCCAGCAGTTTGGGCGGGGCCTCCTACGAGCAGTACTTC. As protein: CASSLGGASYEQYF.

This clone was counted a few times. The chain's CDR3 is CSGGGDAGYTF. The CDR3 DNA reads TGCAGCGGGGGAGGGGATGCTGGCTACACCTTC. The chain employs TRBV29-1 and TRBJ1-2, with D tentatively TRBD1 (5 bases). Per the germline V gene, CDR1 is SQVTM and CDR2 is ANQGSEA. The CDR3 is 11 amino acids. The V end lost 7 bases, the J end lost 7 bases, and 13 bases lay between the germline ends.

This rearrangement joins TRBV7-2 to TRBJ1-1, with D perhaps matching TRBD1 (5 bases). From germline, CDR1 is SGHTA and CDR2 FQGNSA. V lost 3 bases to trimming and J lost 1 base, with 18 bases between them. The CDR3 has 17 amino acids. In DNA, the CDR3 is TGTGCCAGCAGCTTCCCGACGCTAAGGACACAGAACACTGAAGCTTTCTTT. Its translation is CASSFPTLRTQNTEAFF.

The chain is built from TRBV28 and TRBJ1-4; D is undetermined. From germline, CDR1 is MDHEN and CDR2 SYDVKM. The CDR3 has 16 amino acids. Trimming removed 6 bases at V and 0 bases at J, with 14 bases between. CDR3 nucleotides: TGTGCCAGCAGCCTCCCTCGGGATGCAACTAATGAAAAACTGTTTTTT. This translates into CASSLPRDATNEKLFF.

CDR3 nucleotide sequence: TGTGCCAGCAGCCCAGCCCACCATAATGGAGGCAATCAGCCCCAGCATTTT. This translates into CASSPAHHNGGNQPQHF. The V and J genes are TRBV7-9 and TRBJ1-5; D is unclear. Looked up from germline, CDR1 is SEHNR and CDR2 is FQNEAQ (reference sequence). Trimming shortened V by 5 bases and J by 2 bases, and 19 bases separated the two germline ends. The CDR3 extends over 17 amino acids.

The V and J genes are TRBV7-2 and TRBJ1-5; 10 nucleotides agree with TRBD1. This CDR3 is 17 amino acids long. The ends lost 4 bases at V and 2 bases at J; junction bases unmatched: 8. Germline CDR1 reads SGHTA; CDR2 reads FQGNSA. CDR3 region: CASSSRTGGTGNQPQHF. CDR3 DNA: TGTGCCAGCAGCTCGAGGACAGGGGGGACTGGCAATCAGCCCCAGCATTTT.

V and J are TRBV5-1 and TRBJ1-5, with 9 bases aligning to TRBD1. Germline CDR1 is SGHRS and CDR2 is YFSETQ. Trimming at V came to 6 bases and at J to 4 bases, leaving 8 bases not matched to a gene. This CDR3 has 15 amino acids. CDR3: CASKLTGGGNQPQHF. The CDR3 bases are TGCGCCAGCAAACTTACAGGGGGCGGGAATCAGCCCCAGCATTTT.

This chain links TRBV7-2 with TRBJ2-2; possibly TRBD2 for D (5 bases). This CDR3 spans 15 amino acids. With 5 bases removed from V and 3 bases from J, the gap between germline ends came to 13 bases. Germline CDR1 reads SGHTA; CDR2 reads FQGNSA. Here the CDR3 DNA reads TGTGCCAGCAGCCAAAAAGGGAGCGACACCGGGGAGCTGTTTTTT. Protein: CASSQKGSDTGELFF.

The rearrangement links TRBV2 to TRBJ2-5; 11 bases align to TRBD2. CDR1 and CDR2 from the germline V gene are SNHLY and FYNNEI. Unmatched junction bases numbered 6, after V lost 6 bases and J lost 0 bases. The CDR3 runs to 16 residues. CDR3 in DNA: TGTGCCAGCAGGAGGTCGGGACTAGCGGACCAAGAGACCCAGTACTTC. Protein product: CASRRSGLADQETQYF.

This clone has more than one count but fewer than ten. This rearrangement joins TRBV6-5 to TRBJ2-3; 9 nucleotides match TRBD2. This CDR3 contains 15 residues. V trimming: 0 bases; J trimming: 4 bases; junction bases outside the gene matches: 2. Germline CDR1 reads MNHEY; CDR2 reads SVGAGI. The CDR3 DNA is TGTGCCAGCAGTTACTCTAGCGGGAGTTCAGATACGCAGTATTTT. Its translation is CASSYSSGSSDTQYF.

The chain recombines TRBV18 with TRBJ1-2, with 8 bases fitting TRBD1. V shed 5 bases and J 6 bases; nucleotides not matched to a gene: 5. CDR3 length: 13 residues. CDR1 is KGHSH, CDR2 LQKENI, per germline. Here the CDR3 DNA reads TGTGCCAGCTCAGGACAGGGAACGGATGGCTACACCTTC. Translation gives CASSGQGTDGYTF.

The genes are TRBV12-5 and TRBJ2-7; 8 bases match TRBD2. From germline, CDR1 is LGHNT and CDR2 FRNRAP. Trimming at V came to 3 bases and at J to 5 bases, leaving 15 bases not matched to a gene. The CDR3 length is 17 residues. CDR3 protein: CASGFRGGAVTQDEQYF. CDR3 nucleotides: TGTGCTAGTGGTTTCCGGGGGGGGGCAGTTACTCAGGACGAGCAGTACTTC.

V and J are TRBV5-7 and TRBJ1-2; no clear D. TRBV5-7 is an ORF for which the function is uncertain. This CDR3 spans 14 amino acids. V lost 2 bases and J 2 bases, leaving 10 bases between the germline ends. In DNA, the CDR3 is TGTGCCAGCAGCTTCAGAGCAGGCAACTATGGCTACACCTTC. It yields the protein CASSFRAGNYGYTF.

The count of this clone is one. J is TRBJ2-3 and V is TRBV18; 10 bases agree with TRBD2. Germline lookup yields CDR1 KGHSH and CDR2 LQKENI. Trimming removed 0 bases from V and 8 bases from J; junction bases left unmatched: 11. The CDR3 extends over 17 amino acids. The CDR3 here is CASSPPTSGRGQGTQYF. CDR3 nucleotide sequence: TGTGCCAGCTCACCACCGACGAGCGGGAGGGGTCAGGGTACGCAGTATTTT.

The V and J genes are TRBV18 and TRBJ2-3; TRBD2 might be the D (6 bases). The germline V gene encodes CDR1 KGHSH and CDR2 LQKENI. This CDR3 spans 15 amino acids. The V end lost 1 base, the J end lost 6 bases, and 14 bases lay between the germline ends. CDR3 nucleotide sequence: TGTGCCAGCTCACCACGTGTCGGGGGAGCGGATACGCAGTATTTT. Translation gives CASSPRVGGADTQYF.